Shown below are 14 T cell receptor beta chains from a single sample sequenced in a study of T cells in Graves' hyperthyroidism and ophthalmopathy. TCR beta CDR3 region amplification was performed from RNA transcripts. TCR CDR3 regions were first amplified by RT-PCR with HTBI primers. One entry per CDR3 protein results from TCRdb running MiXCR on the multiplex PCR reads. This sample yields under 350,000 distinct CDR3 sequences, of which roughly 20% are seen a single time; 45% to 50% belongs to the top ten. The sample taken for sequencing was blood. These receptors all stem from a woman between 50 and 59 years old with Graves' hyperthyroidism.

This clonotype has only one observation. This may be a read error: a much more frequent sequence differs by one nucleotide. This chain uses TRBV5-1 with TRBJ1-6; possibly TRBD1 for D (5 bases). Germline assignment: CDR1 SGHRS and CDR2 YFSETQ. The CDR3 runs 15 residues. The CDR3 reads CASSLVEGKGSLLHF. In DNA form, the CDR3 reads TGCGCCAGCAGCTTGGTGGAGGGGAAAGGTTCACTCCTCCACTTT.

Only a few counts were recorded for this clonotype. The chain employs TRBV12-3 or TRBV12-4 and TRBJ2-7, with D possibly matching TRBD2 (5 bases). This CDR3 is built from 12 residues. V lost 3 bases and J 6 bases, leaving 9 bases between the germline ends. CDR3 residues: CASSLGEGEQYV. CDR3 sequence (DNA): TGTGCCAGCAGTTTGGGAGAGGGCGAGCAGTACGTC.

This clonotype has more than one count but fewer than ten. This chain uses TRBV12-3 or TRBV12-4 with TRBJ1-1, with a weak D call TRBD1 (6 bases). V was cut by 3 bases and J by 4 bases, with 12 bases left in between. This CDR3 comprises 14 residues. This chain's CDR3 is CASSFGGVSTEAFF. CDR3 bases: TGTGCCAGCAGTTTCGGGGGCGTGAGCACTGAAGCTTTCTTT.

The chain's CDR3 is CASSRRDRDTEAFF. CDR3 bases: TGCGCCAGCAGTCGCCGGGACAGGGACACTGAAGCTTTCTTT. J is TRBJ1-1 and V is TRBV10-2; 9 bases agree with TRBD1. CDR3 length: 14 amino acids. Germline lookup yields CDR1 WSHSY and CDR2 SAAADI. The V and J ends lost 5 bases and 3 bases, in that order; junction bases with no gene match: 4.

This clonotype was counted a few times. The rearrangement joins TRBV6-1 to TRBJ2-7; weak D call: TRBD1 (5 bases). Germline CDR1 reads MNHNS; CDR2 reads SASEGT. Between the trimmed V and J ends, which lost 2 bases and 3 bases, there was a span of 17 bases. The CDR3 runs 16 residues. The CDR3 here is CASSESAGQANYEQYF. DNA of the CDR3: TGTGCCAGCAGTGAAAGTGCAGGGCAGGCCAACTACGAGCAGTACTTC.

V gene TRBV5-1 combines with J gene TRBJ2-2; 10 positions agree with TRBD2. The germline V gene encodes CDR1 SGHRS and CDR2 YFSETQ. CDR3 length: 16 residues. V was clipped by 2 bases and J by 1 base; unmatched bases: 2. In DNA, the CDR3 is TGCGCCAGCAGCTTTGGACTAGCGGAGAACACCGGGGAGCTGTTTTTT. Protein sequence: CASSFGLAENTGELFF.

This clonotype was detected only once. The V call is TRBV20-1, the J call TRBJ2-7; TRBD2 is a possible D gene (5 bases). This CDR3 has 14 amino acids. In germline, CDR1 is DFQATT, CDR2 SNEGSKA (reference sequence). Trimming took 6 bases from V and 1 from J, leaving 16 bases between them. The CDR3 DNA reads TGCAGTGCGGCACTCGCGGGTCCTTCCTACGAGCAGTACTTC. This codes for CSAALAGPSYEQYF.

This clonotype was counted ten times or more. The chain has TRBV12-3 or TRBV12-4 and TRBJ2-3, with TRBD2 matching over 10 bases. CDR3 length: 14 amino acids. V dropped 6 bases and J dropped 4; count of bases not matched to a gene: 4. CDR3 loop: CASSPGLAPDTQYF. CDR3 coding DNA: TGTGCCAGCAGCCCGGGACTAGCGCCAGATACGCAGTATTTT.

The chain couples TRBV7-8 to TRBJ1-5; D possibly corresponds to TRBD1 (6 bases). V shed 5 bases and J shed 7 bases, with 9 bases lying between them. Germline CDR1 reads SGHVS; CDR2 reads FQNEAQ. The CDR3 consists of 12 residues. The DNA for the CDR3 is TGTGCCAGCAGCCAGGGGCCCCAGCCCCAGCATTTT. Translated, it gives CASSQGPQPQHF. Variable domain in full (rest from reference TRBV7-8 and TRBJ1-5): GAGVSQSPRYKVAKRGQDVALRCDPISGHVSLFWYQQALGQGPEFLTYFQNEAQLDKSGLPSDRFFAERPEGSVSTLKIQRTQQEDSAVYLCASSQGPQPQHFGDGTRLSIL.

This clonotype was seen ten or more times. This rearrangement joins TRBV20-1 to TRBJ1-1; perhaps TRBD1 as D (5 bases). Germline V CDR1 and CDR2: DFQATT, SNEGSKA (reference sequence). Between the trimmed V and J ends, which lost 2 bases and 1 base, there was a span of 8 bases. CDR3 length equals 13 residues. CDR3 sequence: CSARQGRNTEAFF. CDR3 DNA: TGCAGTGCTAGACAGGGAAGGAACACTGAAGCTTTCTTT.

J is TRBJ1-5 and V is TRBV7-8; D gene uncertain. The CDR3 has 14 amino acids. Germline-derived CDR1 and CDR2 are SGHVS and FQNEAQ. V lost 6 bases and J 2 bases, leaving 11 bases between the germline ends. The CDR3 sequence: CASSSFEGNQPQHF. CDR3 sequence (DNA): TGTGCCAGCAGTTCTTTTGAAGGCAATCAGCCCCAGCATTTT.

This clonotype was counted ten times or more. CDR3 nucleotide sequence: TGTGCCAGCAGTTCAGGGTATACATATCAGCCCCAGCATTTT. Protein sequence: CASSSGYTYQPQHF. This sequence joins TRBV28 and TRBJ1-5; D is possibly TRBD1 (5 bases). The germline V and J ends were trimmed by 4 bases and 5 bases, with 12 bases remaining between them. The CDR3 is 14 residues long. Germline values: CDR1 MDHEN, CDR2 SYDVKM.

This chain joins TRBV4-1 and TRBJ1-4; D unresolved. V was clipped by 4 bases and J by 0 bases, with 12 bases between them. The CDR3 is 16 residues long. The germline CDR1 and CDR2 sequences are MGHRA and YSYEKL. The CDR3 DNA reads TGCGCCAGCAGCCCCCGGCAGGCTGCAACTAATGAAAAACTGTTTTTT. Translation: CASSPRQAATNEKLFF.

CDR3: CASSQGGVNEQFF. In DNA form, the CDR3 reads TGTGCCAGCAGCCAGGGGGGAGTCAATGAGCAGTTCTTC. The chain couples TRBV3-1 to TRBJ2-1; maybe TRBD2 (6 bases). Germline assignment: CDR1 LGHDT and CDR2 YNNKEL (reference sequence). Between the trimmed V and J ends, which lost 3 bases and 6 bases, there was a span of 9 bases. The CDR3 covers 13 residues.